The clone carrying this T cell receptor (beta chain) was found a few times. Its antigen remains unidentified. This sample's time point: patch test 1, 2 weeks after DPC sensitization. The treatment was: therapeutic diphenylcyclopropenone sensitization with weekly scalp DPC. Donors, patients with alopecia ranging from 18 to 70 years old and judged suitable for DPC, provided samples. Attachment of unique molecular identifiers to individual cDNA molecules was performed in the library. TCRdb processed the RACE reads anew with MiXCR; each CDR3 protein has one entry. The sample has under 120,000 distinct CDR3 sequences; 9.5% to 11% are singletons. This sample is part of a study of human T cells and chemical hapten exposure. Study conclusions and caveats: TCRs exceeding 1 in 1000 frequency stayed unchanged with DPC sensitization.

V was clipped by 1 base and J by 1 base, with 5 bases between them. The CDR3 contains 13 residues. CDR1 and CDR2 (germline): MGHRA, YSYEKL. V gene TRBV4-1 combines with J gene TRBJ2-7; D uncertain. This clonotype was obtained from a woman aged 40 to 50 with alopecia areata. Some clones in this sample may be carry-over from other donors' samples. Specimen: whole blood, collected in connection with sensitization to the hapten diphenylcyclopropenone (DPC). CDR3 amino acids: CASSQAVSYEQYF. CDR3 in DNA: TGCGCCAGCAGCCAAGCCGTTTCCTACGAGCAGTACTTC.